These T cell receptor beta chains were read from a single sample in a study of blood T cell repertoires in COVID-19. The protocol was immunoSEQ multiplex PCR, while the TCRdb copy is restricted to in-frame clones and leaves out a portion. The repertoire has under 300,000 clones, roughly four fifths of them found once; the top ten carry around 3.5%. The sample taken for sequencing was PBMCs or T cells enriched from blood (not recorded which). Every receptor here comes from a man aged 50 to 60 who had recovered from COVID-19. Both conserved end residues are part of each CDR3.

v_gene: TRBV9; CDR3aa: CASSGQGSKENSPLHF
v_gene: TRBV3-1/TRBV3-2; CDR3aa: CASSQAGPLRSGNTIYF
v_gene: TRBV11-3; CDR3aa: CASSLGAGGNEQFF
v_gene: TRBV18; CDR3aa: CASSLSTGNTEAFF
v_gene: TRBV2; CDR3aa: CAIGRGYGYTF
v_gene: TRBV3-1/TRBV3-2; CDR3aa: CASSQSVIAGGRDTQYF
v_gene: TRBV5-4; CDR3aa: CASSLVPTSGRTNTGELFF
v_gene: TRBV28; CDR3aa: CASTSGTAGNTIYF
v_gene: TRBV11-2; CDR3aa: CASSPRPTGGREKLFF
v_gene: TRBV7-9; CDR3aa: CASSPRQANEKLFF
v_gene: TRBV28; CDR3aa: CASSSPAQGVAFF
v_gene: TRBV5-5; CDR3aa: CASSSMGIDRTEAFF
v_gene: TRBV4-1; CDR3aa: CASSLKPTGGTGELFF